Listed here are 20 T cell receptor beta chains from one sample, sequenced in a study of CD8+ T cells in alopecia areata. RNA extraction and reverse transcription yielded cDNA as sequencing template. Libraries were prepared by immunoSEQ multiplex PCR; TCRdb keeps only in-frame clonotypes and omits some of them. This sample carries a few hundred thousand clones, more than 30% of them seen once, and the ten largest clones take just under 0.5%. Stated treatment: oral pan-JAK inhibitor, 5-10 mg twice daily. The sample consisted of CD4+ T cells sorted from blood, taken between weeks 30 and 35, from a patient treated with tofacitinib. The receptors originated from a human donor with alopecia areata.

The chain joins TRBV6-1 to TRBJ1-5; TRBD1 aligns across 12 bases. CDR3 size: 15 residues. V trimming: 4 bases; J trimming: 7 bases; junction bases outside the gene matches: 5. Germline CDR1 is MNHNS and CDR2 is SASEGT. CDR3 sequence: CASSAGTGGRQPQHF. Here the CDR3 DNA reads TGTGCCAGCAGTGCGGGGACAGGGGGCCGACAGCCCCAGCATTTT.

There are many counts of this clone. CDR3 DNA sequence: TGTGCCAGCAGCCAGGGACACCTCTCCTACAATGAGCAGTTCTTC. This codes for CASSQGHLSYNEQFF. J is TRBJ2-1 and V is TRBV7-2; TRBD1 is a possible D gene (6 bases). CDR1 is SGHTA, CDR2 FQGNSA, per germline. The ends were cut back, 5 bases at V and 0 bases at J, with 11 bases in the middle. The CDR3 spans 15 residues. The full variable domain, completed using reference TRBV7-2 and TRBJ2-1, is GAGVSQSPSNKVTEKGKDVELRCDPISGHTALYWYRQSLGQGLEFLIYFQGNSAPDKSGLPSDRFSAERTGGSVSTLTIQRTQQEDSAVYLCASSQGHLSYNEQFFGPGTRLTVL.

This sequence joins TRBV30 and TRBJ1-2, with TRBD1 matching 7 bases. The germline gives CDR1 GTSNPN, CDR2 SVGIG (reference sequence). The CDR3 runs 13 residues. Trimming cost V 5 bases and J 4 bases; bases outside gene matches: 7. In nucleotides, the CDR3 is TGTGCCTGGCGTACAGGGGCAAGCTATGGCTACACCTTC. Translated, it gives CAWRTGASYGYTF.

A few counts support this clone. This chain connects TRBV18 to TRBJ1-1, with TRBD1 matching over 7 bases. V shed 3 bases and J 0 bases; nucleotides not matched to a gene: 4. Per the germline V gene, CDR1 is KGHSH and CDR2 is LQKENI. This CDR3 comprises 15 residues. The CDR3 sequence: CASSPVTGLNTEAFF. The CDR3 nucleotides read TGTGCCAGCTCACCCGTGACAGGGCTGAACACTGAAGCTTTCTTT.

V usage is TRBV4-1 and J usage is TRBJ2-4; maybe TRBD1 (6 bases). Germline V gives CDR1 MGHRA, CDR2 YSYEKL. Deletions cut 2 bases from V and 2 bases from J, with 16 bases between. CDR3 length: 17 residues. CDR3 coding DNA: TGCGCCAGCAGCCAACCCGGACAGCCTGCATCCAAAAACATTCAGTACTTC. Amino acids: CASSQPGQPASKNIQYF.

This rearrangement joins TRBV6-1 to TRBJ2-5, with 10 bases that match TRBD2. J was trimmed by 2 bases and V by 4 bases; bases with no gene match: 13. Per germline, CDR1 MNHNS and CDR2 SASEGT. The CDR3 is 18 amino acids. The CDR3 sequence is CASSGKAGGPARQETQYF. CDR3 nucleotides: TGTGCCAGCAGTGGGAAAGCGGGGGGGCCCGCCAGACAAGAGACCCAGTACTTC.

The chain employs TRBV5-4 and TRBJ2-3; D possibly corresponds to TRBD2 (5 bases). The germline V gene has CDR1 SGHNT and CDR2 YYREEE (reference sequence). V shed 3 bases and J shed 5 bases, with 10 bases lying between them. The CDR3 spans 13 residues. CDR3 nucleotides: TGTGCCAGCAGCTACGGACGGGGAGATACGCAGTATTTT. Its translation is CASSYGRGDTQYF.

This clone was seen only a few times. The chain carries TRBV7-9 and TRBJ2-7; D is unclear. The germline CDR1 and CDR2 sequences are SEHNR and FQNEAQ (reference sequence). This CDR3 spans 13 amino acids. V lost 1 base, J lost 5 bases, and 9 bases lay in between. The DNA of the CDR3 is TGTGCCAGCAGCTTAGGCCGTCTACACGAGCAGTACTTC. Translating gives CASSLGRLHEQYF.

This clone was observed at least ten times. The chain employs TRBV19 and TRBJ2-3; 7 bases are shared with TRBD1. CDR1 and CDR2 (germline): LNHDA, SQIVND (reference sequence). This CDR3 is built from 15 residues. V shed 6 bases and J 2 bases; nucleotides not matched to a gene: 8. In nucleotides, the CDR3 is TGTGCCAGTAGAAAACGGACAGGCGACACAGATACGCAGTATTTT. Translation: CASRKRTGDTDTQYF.

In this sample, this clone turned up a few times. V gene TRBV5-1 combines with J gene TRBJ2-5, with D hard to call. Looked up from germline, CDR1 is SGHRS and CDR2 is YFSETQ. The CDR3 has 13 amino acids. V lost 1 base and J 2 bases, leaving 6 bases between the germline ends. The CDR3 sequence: CASSLSLQETQYF. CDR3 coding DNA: TGCGCCAGCAGCTTGAGTTTGCAAGAGACCCAGTACTTC.

CDR3 sequence reads: CSVEYGLRRGWTEAFF. The CDR3 coding sequence is TGCAGCGTTGAATACGGGCTTAGGAGGGGATGGACTGAAGCTTTCTTT. V gene TRBV29-1 combines with J gene TRBJ1-1, with D perhaps TRBD1 (5 bases). CDR3 size: 16 residues. Germline V lookup: CDR1 SQVTM, CDR2 ANQGSEA. Trimming removed 2 bases at V and 5 bases at J, with 21 bases between. The full variable domain, its missing parts supplied by reference TRBV29-1 and TRBJ1-1, is SAVISQKPSRDICQRGTSLTIQCQVDSQVTMMFWYRQQPGQSLTLIATANQGSEATYESGFVIDKFPISRPNLTFSTLTVSNMSPEDSSIYLCSVEYGLRRGWTEAFFGQGTRLTVV.

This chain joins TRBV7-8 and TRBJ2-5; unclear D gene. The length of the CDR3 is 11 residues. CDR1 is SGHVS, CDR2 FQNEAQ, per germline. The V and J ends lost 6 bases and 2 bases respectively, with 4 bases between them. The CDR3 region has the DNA TGTGCCAGCAGTGGACAAGAGACCCAGTACTTC. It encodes CASSGQETQYF. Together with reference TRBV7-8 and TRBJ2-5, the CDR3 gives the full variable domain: GAGVSQSPRYKVAKRGQDVALRCDPISGHVSLFWYQQALGQGPEFLTYFQNEAQLDKSGLPSDRFFAERPEGSVSTLKIQRTQQEDSAVYLCASSGQETQYFGPGTRLLVL.

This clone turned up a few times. The DNA of the CDR3 is TGCAGCGTTGTGCTAGCGGGGGGGATGGATACGCAGTATTTT. Encoded protein: CSVVLAGGMDTQYF. This sequence joins TRBV29-1 and TRBJ2-3; TRBD2 agrees at 12 bases. Losses at the gene ends were 4 bases for V and 6 bases for J; bases not matched to a gene: 5. Germline CDR1 reads SQVTM; CDR2 reads ANQGSEA. The CDR3 runs 14 residues.

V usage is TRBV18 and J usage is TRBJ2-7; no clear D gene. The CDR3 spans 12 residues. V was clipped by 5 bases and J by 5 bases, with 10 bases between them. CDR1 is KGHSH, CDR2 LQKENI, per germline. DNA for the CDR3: TGTGCCAGCTCATTACAGTCCCACGAGCAGTACTTC. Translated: CASSLQSHEQYF.

The DNA for the CDR3 is TGTGCCAGCAGTGAAGAAGGTTGGCTAGCGGGAGGGCATGAGCAGTTCTTC. Protein: CASSEEGWLAGGHEQFF. V is TRBV2 and J is TRBJ2-1; 12 bases fit TRBD2. V lost 1 base and J lost 8; bases outside the gene matches: 9. The germline V gene has CDR1 SNHLY and CDR2 FYNNEI. The CDR3 sequence is 17 residues long.

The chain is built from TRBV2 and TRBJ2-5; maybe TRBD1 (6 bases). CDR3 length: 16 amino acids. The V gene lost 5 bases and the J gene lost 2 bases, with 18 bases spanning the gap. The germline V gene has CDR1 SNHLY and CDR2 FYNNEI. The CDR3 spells CASSTIQGLSQETQYF. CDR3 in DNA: TGTGCCAGCAGTACGATACAGGGTTTGTCACAAGAGACCCAGTACTTC.

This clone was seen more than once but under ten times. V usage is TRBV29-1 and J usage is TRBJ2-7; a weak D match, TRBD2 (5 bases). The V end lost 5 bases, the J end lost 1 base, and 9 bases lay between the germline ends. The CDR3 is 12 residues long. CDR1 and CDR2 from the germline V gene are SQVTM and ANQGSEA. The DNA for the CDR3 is TGCAGCGTTATCGGGGAATCCTACGAGCAGTACTTC. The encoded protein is CSVIGESYEQYF.

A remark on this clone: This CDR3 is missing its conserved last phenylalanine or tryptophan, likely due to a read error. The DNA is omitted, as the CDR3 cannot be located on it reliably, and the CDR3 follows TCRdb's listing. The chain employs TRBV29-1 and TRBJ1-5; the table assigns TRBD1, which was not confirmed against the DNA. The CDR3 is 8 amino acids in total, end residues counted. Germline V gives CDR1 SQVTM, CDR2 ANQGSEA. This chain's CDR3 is CSVGDRRP.

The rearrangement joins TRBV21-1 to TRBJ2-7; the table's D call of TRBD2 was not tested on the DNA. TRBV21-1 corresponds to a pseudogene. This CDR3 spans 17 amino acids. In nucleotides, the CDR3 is TGTGCCAGCGTCGAGGAGCAACTAGCAGGGAGCTCCTACGAGCAGTACTTC. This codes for CASVEEQLAGSSYEQYF.

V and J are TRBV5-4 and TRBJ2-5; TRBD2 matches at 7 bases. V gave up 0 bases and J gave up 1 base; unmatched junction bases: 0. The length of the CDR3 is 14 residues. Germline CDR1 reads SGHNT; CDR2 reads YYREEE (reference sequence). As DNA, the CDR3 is TGTGCCAGCAGCTTGGGACTAGCCCAAGAGACCCAGTACTTC. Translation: CASSLGLAQETQYF.